This TCR beta chain appears in the sequencing data of a study of T-cell memory formation after mild COVID-19. This CDR3 spans 16 amino acids. V dropped 5 bases and J dropped 7; count of bases not matched to a gene: 14. The V gene's germline CDR1 is MNHEY and CDR2 SMNVEV (reference sequence). Via MiXCR, TCRdb re-called the 5' RACE reads, giving one row per CDR3 protein. Here the sample spans roughly 580,000 distinct CDR3 sequences, roughly 18% being singletons. The sequencing sample was made of PBMCs or a T cell subset sorted from them (not recorded which). This sequence originates from an adult woman who had mild COVID-19 (a few samples of this study predate the infection). Cell type and time point are not known. The chain has TRBV27 and TRBJ2-7; 10 positions match TRBD1. CDR3 sequence reads: CASSPTGTGERREQYF. CDR3 nucleotide sequence: TGTGCCAGCAGTCCTACCGGGACAGGGGAAAGGCGGGAGCAGTACTTC.